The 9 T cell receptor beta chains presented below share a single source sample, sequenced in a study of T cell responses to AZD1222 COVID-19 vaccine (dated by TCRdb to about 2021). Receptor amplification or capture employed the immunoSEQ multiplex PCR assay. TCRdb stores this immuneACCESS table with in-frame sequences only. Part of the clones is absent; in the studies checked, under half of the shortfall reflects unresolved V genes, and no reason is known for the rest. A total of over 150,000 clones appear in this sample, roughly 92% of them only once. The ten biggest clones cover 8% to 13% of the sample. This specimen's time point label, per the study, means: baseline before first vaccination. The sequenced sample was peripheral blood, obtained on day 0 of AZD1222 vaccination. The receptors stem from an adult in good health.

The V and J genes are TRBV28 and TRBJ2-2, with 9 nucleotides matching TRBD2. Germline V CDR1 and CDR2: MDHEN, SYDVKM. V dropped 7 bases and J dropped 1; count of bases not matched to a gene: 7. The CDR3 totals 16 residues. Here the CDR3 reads CASNLGLARNTGELFF. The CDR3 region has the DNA TGTGCCAGCAACCTAGGACTAGCGAGGAACACCGGGGAGCTGTTTTTT.

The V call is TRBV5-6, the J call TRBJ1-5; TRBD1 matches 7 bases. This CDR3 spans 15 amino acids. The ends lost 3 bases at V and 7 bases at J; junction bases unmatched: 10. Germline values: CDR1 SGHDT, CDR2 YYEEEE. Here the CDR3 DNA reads TGTGCCAGCAGCTCTACAGGGGAGGCATTCCAGCCCCAGCATTTT. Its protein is CASSSTGEAFQPQHF.

The chain's CDR3 is CASSPSGGRSNEQFF. The CDR3 DNA reads TGTGCCAGCAGTCCTAGCGGGGGCCGATCCAATGAGCAGTTCTTC. V usage is TRBV7-8 and J usage is TRBJ2-1, with 10 bases that match TRBD2. The CDR3 length is 15 residues. From germline, CDR1 is SGHVS and CDR2 FQNEAQ. After removal of 6 bases from V and 6 bases from J, the junction contained 8 bases not matched to a gene.

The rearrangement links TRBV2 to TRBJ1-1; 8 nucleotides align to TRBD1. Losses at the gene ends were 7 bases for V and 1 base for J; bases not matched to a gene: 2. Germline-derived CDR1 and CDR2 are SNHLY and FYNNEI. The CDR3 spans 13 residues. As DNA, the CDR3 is TGTGCCAGCATGGGGACAGGGAACACTGAAGCTTTCTTT. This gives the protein CASMGTGNTEAFF.

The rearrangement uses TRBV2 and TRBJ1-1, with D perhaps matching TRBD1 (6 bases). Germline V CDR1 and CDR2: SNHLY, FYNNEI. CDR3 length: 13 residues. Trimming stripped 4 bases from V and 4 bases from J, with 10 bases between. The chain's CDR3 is CASSGVGGTEAFF. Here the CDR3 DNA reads TGTGCCAGCAGTGGGGTAGGGGGCACTGAAGCTTTCTTT. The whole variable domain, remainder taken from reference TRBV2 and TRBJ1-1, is EPEVTQTPSHQVTQMGQEVILRCVPISNHLYFYWYRQILGQKVEFLVSFYNNEISEKSEIFDDQFSVERPDGSNFTLKIRSTKLEDSAMYFCASSGVGGTEAFFGQGTRLTVV.

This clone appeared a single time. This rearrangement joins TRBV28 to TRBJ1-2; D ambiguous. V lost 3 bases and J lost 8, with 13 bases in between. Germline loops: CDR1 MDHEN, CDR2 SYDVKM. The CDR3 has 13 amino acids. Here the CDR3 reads CASSLRTPRGYTF. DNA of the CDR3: TGTGCCAGCAGTTTGAGGACTCCGAGGGGCTACACCTTC.

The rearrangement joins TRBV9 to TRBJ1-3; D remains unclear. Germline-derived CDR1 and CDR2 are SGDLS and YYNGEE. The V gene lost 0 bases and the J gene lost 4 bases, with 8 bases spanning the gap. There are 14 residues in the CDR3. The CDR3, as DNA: TGTGCCAGCAGCGTAGCATCCAGGGGAAACACCATATATTTT. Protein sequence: CASSVASRGNTIYF.

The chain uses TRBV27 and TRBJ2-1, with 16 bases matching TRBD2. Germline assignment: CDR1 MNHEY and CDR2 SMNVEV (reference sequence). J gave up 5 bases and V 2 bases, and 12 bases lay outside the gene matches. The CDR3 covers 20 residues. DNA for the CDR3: TGTGCCAGCAGTTTACGCTCGGGACTAGCGGGAGGGCGGCGGAACAATGAGCAGTTCTTC. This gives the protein CASSLRSGLAGGRRNNEQFF.

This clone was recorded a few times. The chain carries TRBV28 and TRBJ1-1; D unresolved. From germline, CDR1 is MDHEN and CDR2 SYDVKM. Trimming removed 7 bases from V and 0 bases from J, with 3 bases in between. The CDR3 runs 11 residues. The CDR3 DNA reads TGTGCCAGCACGGTGAACACTGAAGCTTTCTTT. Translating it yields CASTVNTEAFF. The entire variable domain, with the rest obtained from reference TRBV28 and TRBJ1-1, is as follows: DVKVTQSSRYLVKRTGEKVFLECVQDMDHENMFWYRQDPGLGLRLIYFSYDVKMKEKGDIPEGYSVSREKKERFSLILESASTNQTSMYLCASTVNTEAFFGQGTRLTVV.